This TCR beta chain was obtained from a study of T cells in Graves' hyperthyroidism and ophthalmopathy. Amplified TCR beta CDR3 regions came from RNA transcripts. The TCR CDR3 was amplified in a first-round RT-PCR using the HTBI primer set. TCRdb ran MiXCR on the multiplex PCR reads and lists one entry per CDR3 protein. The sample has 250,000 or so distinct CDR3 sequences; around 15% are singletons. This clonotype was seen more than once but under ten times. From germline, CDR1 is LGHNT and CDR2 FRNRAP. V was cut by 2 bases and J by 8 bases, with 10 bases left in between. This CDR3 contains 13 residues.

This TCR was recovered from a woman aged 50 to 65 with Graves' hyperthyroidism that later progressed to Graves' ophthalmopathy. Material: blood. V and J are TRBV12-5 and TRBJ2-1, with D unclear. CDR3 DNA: TGTGCTAGTGGTTTGCCGGCGAAGGATGAGCAGTTCTTC. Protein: CASGLPAKDEQFF.